The 30 T cell receptor beta chains presented below share a single source sample, sequenced in a study of blood T cell repertoires in COVID-19. The protocol was immunoSEQ multiplex PCR, while the TCRdb copy is restricted to in-frame clones and leaves out a portion. The table has more than 300,000 clones, roughly 86% seen once. Sequenced input: peripheral blood. All receptors come from a woman aged 30 to 39 with COVID-19, enrolled during active disease.

In regard to this clone: The sample contains more than one DNA sequence encoding this CDR3. The CDR3 DNA follows: TGCGCCAGCAGCTTGGCGGCAGGGGGTAATTCACCCCTCCACTTT. It codes for CASSLAAGGNSPLHF. This rearrangement joins TRBV5-1 to TRBJ1-6, with TRBD1 identical over 7 bases. V lost 0 bases, J lost 6 bases, and 3 bases stayed unmatched. Per the germline V gene, CDR1 is SGHRS and CDR2 is YFSETQ. The CDR3 has 15 residues.

Here the CDR3 reads CASSSGQGQSPLHF. The CDR3 bases are TGCGCCAGCAGCTCGGGACAGGGGCAATCACCCCTCCACTTT. This sequence joins TRBV5-1 and TRBJ1-6, with 10 bases identical to TRBD1. This CDR3 spans 14 amino acids. Trimming removed 3 bases from V and 10 bases from J; junction bases left unmatched: 4. CDR1 is SGHRS, CDR2 YFSETQ, per germline.

This clone was counted only a few times. This rearrangement joins TRBV2 to TRBJ1-2; no clear D. CDR3 length: 14 amino acids. Trimming removed 6 bases at V and 8 bases at J, with 19 bases between. From germline, CDR1 is SNHLY and CDR2 FYNNEI. The CDR3: CASRRSPIPGGYTF. CDR3 bases: TGTGCCAGCAGGCGGTCCCCCATTCCTGGAGGCTACACCTTC.

This clone was recorded once. The rearrangement links TRBV28 to TRBJ1-1; tentative D call: TRBD1 (5 bases). The ends were cut back, 7 bases at V and 5 bases at J, with 17 bases in the middle. The CDR3 runs 14 residues. Germline V gene lookup returns CDR1 MDHEN and CDR2 SYDVKM. CDR3 bases: TGTGCCAGCACCCGGGGGAGGGCGGGGACTGAAGCTTTCTTT. This gives the protein CASTRGRAGTEAFF.

This chain joins TRBV30 and TRBJ2-1; D might be TRBD1 (5 bases). Germline V gene lookup returns CDR1 GTSNPN and CDR2 SVGIG (reference sequence). The CDR3 length is 12 residues. Trimming took 3 bases from V and 3 from J, leaving 6 bases between them. CDR3 sequence reads: CAWRGDYNEQFF. Here the CDR3 DNA reads TGTGCCTGGAGAGGGGACTACAATGAGCAGTTCTTC.

The genes are TRBV5-6 and TRBJ2-7, with 10 nucleotides matching TRBD2. The CDR3 extends over 16 amino acids. The trim removed 4 bases at V and 1 base at J, leaving 8 bases unmatched. In germline, CDR1 is SGHDT, CDR2 YYEEEE. CDR3 sequence (DNA): TGTGCCAGCAGCGGGCTAGCGGGGGACCTTTCCTACGAGCAGTACTTC. Amino acids: CASSGLAGDLSYEQYF. The full variable domain, completed using reference TRBV5-6 and TRBJ2-7, is DAGVTQSPTHLIKTRGQQVTLRCSPKSGHDTVSWYQQALGQGPQFIFQYYEEEERQRGNFPDRFSGHQFPNYSSELNVNALLLGDSALYLCASSGLAGDLSYEQYFGPGTRLTVT.

The chain joins TRBV6-6 to TRBJ2-1; D ambiguous. Looked up from germline, CDR1 is MNHNY and CDR2 is SVGAGI (reference sequence). V lost 8 bases to trimming and J lost 6 bases, with 8 bases between them. This CDR3 region has 11 residues. CDR3 in amino acids: CASQHRNEQFF. The DNA for the CDR3 is TGTGCCAGCCAACACCGCAATGAGCAGTTCTTC.

This sequence joins TRBV6-5 and TRBJ2-3; 7 nucleotides align to TRBD2. CDR1 MNHEY and CDR2 SVGAGI come from the germline V gene. The CDR3 contains 13 residues. V lost 2 bases to trimming and J lost 5 bases; unmatched junction nucleotides: 1. CDR3: CASSYGGEDTQYF. CDR3 DNA sequence: TGTGCCAGCAGTTACGGGGGGGAAGATACGCAGTATTTT.

The J gene is TRBJ2-7, the V gene TRBV28; TRBD2 might be the D (7 bases). This CDR3 spans 15 amino acids. V lost 4 bases and J 1 base, leaving 14 bases between the germline ends. In germline, CDR1 is MDHEN, CDR2 SYDVKM. The CDR3 DNA reads TGTGCCAGCAGTTCCTTACAGGGAGGGTCCTACGAGCAGTACGTC. This sequence encodes CASSSLQGGSYEQYV.

The chain combines TRBV7-9 with TRBJ2-3; 11 bases agree with TRBD2. CDR1 and CDR2 from the germline V gene are SEHNR and FQNEAQ (reference sequence). This CDR3 spans 19 amino acids. The V gene end was trimmed by 2 bases and the J gene end by 0 bases; junction bases not matched to a gene: 10. CDR3 bases: TGTGCCAGCAGCTTAACACTAGCGGGGGTTAGATCTAGCACAGATACGCAGTATTTT. Residues: CASSLTLAGVRSSTDTQYF.

This clone was counted once. The chain uses TRBV7-6 and TRBJ1-4, with D uncertain. CDR1 SGHVS and CDR2 FNYEAQ come from the germline V gene. CDR3 length: 15 residues. Trimming took off 1 base at V and 8 bases at J, with 14 bases between the two ends. In DNA form, the CDR3 reads TGTGCCAGCAGCTTAGACCCGGGAGGAGGAGAAAAACTGTTTTTT. Its protein is CASSLDPGGGEKLFF.

Written as DNA, the CDR3 is TGTGCCAGCAACAGGGGCAACACCGGGGAGCTGTTTTTT. It encodes CASNRGNTGELFF. V and J are TRBV12-3 or TRBV12-4 and TRBJ2-2; 7 positions agree with TRBD1. This CDR3 is 13 amino acids long. Trimming cost V 7 bases and J 2 bases; bases outside gene matches: 1.

The chain couples TRBV6-6 to TRBJ1-6; D gene uncertain. The V and J ends lost 2 bases and 9 bases respectively, with 14 bases between them. Germline V gene sequence: CDR1 MNHNY, CDR2 SVGAGI (reference sequence). CDR3 length equals 15 residues. CDR3 in DNA: TGTGCCAGCAGTTACGACGCGAACCGAGGTTCACCCCTCCACTTT. This translates into CASSYDANRGSPLHF.

The chain couples TRBV5-4 to TRBJ1-4, with a possible D match to TRBD1 (6 bases). This CDR3 contains 14 residues. V lost 0 bases and J lost 5, with 8 bases in between. Per the germline V gene, CDR1 is SGHNT and CDR2 is YYREEE (reference sequence). The CDR3 DNA sequence: TGTGCCAGCAGCTTGGACAGGGTGAATGAAAAACTGTTTTTT. Protein product: CASSLDRVNEKLFF.

The chain carries TRBV2 and TRBJ1-5; D ambiguous. The CDR3 contains 15 residues. CDR1 is SNHLY, CDR2 FYNNEI, per germline. V was clipped by 0 bases and J by 6 bases, with 12 bases between them. The CDR3 coding sequence is TGTGCCAGCAGTGAAGCGCGGGGTTCGGGTCAGCCCCAGCATTTT. Translation gives CASSEARGSGQPQHF.

The rearrangement joins TRBV2 to TRBJ1-4; TRBD1 matches 7 bases. With V trimmed by 6 bases and J by 0 bases, 4 bases remained unmatched. In germline, CDR1 is SNHLY, CDR2 FYNNEI. The CDR3 runs 15 residues. This CDR3 is CASSRQGATNEKLFF. CDR3 nucleotides: TGTGCCAGCAGCCGACAGGGAGCAACTAATGAAAAACTGTTTTTT.

The chain uses TRBV6-5 and TRBJ1-3; the D is unclear. Deletions cut 7 bases from V and 4 bases from J, with 11 bases between. Germline CDR1 reads MNHEY; CDR2 reads SVGAGI. CDR3 length: 13 residues. The CDR3 DNA follows: TGTGCCAGCACTATAGACTTCGGAAACACCATATATTTT. Amino acid sequence: CASTIDFGNTIYF.

The gene calls are TRBV7-9 and TRBJ2-2; 9 bases match TRBD1. V lost 2 bases to trimming and J lost 6 bases; unmatched junction nucleotides: 16. CDR3 size: 19 residues. Germline V gives CDR1 SEHNR, CDR2 FQNEAQ (reference sequence). CDR3 residues: CASSLYKKGQGTLAGELFF. CDR3 bases: TGTGCCAGCAGCTTATACAAAAAAGGACAGGGGACCCTGGCCGGGGAGCTGTTTTTT.

This clone came up once. V and J are TRBV6-1 and TRBJ1-6; a possible D gene is TRBD1 (5 bases). Per the germline V gene, CDR1 is MNHNS and CDR2 is SASEGT. Trimming pared 4 bases from V and 6 bases from J, leaving 16 bases between. This CDR3 has 16 residues. The CDR3 DNA sequence: TGTGCCAGCAGTGGACGGGAGACAGCACCTAATTCACCCCTCCACTTT. Its protein product is CASSGRETAPNSPLHF.

The V call is TRBV28, the J call TRBJ2-1; 12 bases are a match to TRBD1. CDR3 length: 16 residues. CDR1 MDHEN and CDR2 SYDVKM come from the germline V gene. J lost 6 bases, V lost 3 bases, and 6 bases had no gene match. The CDR3 protein is CASSFWGQGAVNEQFF. CDR3 DNA sequence: TGTGCCAGCAGTTTCTGGGGACAGGGGGCTGTCAATGAGCAGTTCTTC.

J is TRBJ2-7 and V is TRBV5-6, with D perhaps matching TRBD1 (6 bases). Germline V gene data show CDR1 as SGHDT and CDR2 as YYEEEE. The CDR3 loop spans 15 amino acids. V gave up 4 bases and J gave up 2 bases, with 16 bases separating them. The CDR3: CASSPGPGHPYEQYF. CDR3 nucleotides: TGTGCCAGCAGCCCTGGCCCGGGACACCCCTACGAGCAGTACTTC.

In this sample, this clone turned up a few times. The chain has TRBV5-5 and TRBJ1-6, with 8 positions matching TRBD1. With V trimmed by 7 bases and J by 7 bases, 1 base remained unmatched. The CDR3 runs 12 residues. The V gene's germline CDR1 is SGHKS and CDR2 YYEKEE (reference sequence). DNA of the CDR3: TGTGCCAGCGGGACAGGCAATTCACCCCTCCACTTT. Its protein is CASGTGNSPLHF.

This clone was detected once. V is TRBV6-1 and J is TRBJ2-7; D remains unclear. The CDR3 is 14 amino acids. V was trimmed by 0 bases and J by 3 bases, leaving 9 bases between them. Germline V gene data show CDR1 as MNHNS and CDR2 as SASEGT. The CDR3 DNA reads TGTGCCAGCAGTGAAGCCGCCAGTTTCTACGAGCAGTACTTC. It encodes CASSEAASFYEQYF.

The chain employs TRBV5-4 and TRBJ1-4; 8 bases fit TRBD1. CDR1 is SGHNT, CDR2 YYREEE, per germline (reference sequence). The ends lost 1 base at V and 3 bases at J; junction bases unmatched: 2. There are 15 residues in the CDR3. DNA for the CDR3: TGTGCCAGCAGCTTGCAGGGGGCCGCTAATGAAAAACTGTTTTTT. Amino acids: CASSLQGAANEKLFF.

This chain connects TRBV11-3 to TRBJ2-7, with TRBD1 matching 10 bases. CDR3 length: 16 residues. The V segment lost 1 base and the J segment 2 bases; nucleotides outside the gene matches: 5. The germline CDR1 and CDR2 sequences are SGHNT and YENEEA. CDR3 DNA sequence: TGTGCCAGCAGCTTAGGGGGACAGGGGAATGCCTACGAGCAGTACGTC. Amino acids: CASSLGGQGNAYEQYV.

The CDR3 sequence: CASSLNFPGHYLSLVQPQHF. The CDR3, as DNA: TGTGCCAGCAGTCTCAACTTCCCGGGACACTATCTAAGCTTAGTCCAGCCCCAGCATTTT. This chain uses TRBV27 with TRBJ1-5; D perhaps matches TRBD1 (6 bases). Per the germline V gene, CDR1 is MNHEY and CDR2 is SMNVEV (reference sequence). V shed 5 bases and J shed 7 bases, with 33 bases lying between them. The CDR3 runs to 20 residues.

The chain combines TRBV2 with TRBJ1-2; 9 bases are a match to TRBD1. CDR1 and CDR2 (germline): SNHLY, FYNNEI. Losses at the gene ends were 6 bases for V and 5 bases for J; bases not matched to a gene: 4. This CDR3 is built from 13 residues. DNA of the CDR3: TGTGCCAGCAGACAGGGGGCGGGTTATGGCTACACCTTC. Amino acid sequence: CASRQGAGYGYTF.

The chain couples TRBV6-5 to TRBJ1-5; D unclear. CDR1 and CDR2 from the germline V gene are MNHEY and SVGAGI. This CDR3 contains 14 residues. With 4 bases removed from V and 2 bases from J, the gap between germline ends came to 9 bases. The CDR3 region is CASSSVLGNQPQHF. The CDR3 DNA follows: TGTGCCAGCAGTTCCGTCTTAGGCAATCAGCCCCAGCATTTT.

This chain uses TRBV7-6 with TRBJ2-1; 13 nucleotides match TRBD2. Germline V gene lookup returns CDR1 SGHVS and CDR2 FNYEAQ. The CDR3 spans 17 residues. With 5 bases clipped from V and 2 bases from J, the junction kept 6 bases outside the gene matches. The CDR3 reads CASSGLAGDITYNEQFF. CDR3 bases: TGTGCCAGCAGCGGACTAGCGGGGGACATTACCTACAATGAGCAGTTCTTC.

The chain links TRBV3-1 (or the pseudogene TRBV3-2) to TRBJ2-2; TRBD2 is a possible D gene (5 bases). With 4 bases removed from V and 5 bases from J, the gap between germline ends came to 8 bases. Germline V lookup: CDR1 LGHDT, CDR2 YNNKEL (reference sequence). The CDR3 runs 13 residues. CDR3 nucleotides: TGTGCCAGCAGCCTAAGGGAGACCGGGGAGCTGTTTTTT. It yields the protein CASSLRETGELFF.